Described below is a single T cell receptor beta chain sequence and its context. Its antigen is still unknown. The data were obtained in a study of cytomegalovirus exposure and HLA in healthy donors. On the study more broadly: Within the Caucasian-associated ancestry cluster were 65% to 85% of the approximately 400 genotyped donors.

V gave up 5 bases and J gave up 0 bases; unmatched junction bases: 7. This CDR3 has 16 residues. Germline V gene sequence: CDR1 SEHNR, CDR2 FQNEAQ (reference sequence). Points from the study as a whole: It was reported in a later analysis that an Asian-associated ancestry cluster showed fewer N-insertions than the approximately 670-donor mean.

Primers for the PCR totalled 60 Vbeta and 13 Jbeta. Clones were sequenced by immunoSEQ multiplex PCR, and TCRdb holds only the in-frame ones, with some missing. The sample consists of approximately 190,000 clones, about 84% of them appearing once. V gene TRBV7-9 combines with J gene TRBJ1-3; 7 bases align to TRBD1. The source is a young woman in good health and CMV-seropositive. Material: PBMCs. The chain's CDR3 is CASSTTGILSGNTIYF. CDR3 bases: TGTGCCAGCAGCACGACAGGGATTCTCTCTGGAAACACCATATATTTT. Drawing the rest from reference TRBV7-9 and TRBJ1-3, the complete variable domain is DTGVSQNPRHKITKRGQNVTFRCDPISEHNRLYWYRQTLGQGPEFLTYFQNEAQLEKSRLLSDRFSAERPKGSFSTLEIQRTEQGDSAMYLCASSTTGILSGNTIYFGEGSWLTVV.